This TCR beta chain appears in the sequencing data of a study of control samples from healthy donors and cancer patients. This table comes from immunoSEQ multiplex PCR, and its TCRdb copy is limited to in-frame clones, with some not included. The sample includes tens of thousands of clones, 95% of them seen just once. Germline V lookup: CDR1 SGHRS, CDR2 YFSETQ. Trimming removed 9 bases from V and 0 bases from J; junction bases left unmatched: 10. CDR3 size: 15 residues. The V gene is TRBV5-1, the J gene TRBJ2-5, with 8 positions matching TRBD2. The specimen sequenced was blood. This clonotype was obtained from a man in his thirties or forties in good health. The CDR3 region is CATTGFSGNQETQYF. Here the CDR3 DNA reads TGCGCCACCACAGGATTTAGCGGGAACCAAGAGACCCAGTACTTC.